Listed below are T cell receptor delta chains from one sample, sequenced in a study of γδ T cells in repeated Plasmodium falciparum infection. TCRdb reprocessed the multiplex PCR reads through CATT. The sample shows tens of thousands of delta-chain clones, about 1.5% of them seen only once. Sequencing was done on a sample of gamma-delta T cells from blood. These receptors came from a pool of human donors (malaria-infected and uninfected, not separated). CDR3s include the opening cysteine and the closing phenylalanine or tryptophan. A D gene is named only where the DNA matches it firmly. Size is stated for part of the rows, as once, few or many counts, or as a class when the clone is expanded.

DNA	CDR3	D	length	size	J	V
TGTGCTCTGGTCCCTGTGGGGAGGACCGATAAACTCATCTTT	CALVPVGRTDKLIF	-	14	large	TRDJ1	TRDV1
TGTGCTCTTGGGGAACCCTCATGGCGAGCCCCTGCGGACAGAGTCTTGGGGGATACATCCGATAAACTCATCTTT	CALGEPSWRAPADRVLGDTSDKLIF	TRDD3	25	-	TRDJ1	TRDV1
TGTGCTCTTGGGGAAAAATTCATGTCCTACCCCTACTCGTTTGGGGCTAAACTCATCTTC	CALGEKFMSYPYSFGAKLIF	-	20	medium-sized	TRDJ1	TRDV1
TGTGCTCTTGGGGATCCCTTCCTACTCAGGGGATGGGATAAACTCATCTTT	CALGDPFLLRGWDKLIF	TRDD2	17	many	TRDJ1	TRDV1
TGTGCTCTTGGGGGCCCTTCCTTCTGGTCAGGGACCACCGATAAACTCATCTTT	CALGGPSFWSGTTDKLIF	TRDD2	18	few	TRDJ1	TRDV1
TGTGCCTGTGGCAAACACTTCCTAATGAGGGGGATACGCTCCCGGGGTTGCACAGATAAACTCATCTTT	CACGKHFLMRGIRSRGCTDKLIF	TRDD3	23	many	TRDJ1	TRDV2
TGTGCTCTTCACCTGAACTACGTGGCCCAACTGGGGGATACGGGAGGGTACACCGATAAACTCATCTTT	CALHLNYVAQLGDTGGYTDKLIF	TRDD3	23	many	TRDJ1	TRDV1
TGTGCTCTTGGGGAACTTTCACTTTCCTACGTTTTCCTCCCATTCACCGATAAACTCATCTTT	CALGELSLSYVFLPFTDKLIF	TRDD2	21	many	TRDJ1	TRDV1
TGTGCTCTTGGGACCACAGGGCTCTTCGTACTCTTTACTGGGGGATATGACCTTAAACTCATCTTT	CALGTTGLFVLFTGGYDLKLIF	TRDD3	22	many	TRDJ1	TRDV1
TGTGCTCTTGGGGAAGAGATGTGGTTCCTACACCCTAGGGGATACGCGTACACCGATAAACTCATCTTT	CALGEEMWFLHPRGYAYTDKLIF	TRDD3	23	many	TRDJ1	TRDV1
TGTGCCTGTGACTCCCTCCTGGGGGATCCGTCGTACACCGATAAACTCATCTTT	CACDSLLGDPSYTDKLIF	TRDD3	18	many	TRDJ1	TRDV2
TGTGCTCTTGGGGGAACACTTCCTACATGTGGGGGCCCCTGCAACACCGATAAACTCATCTTT	CALGGTLPTCGGPCNTDKLIF	TRDD2	21	many	TRDJ1	TRDV1
TGTGCCTGTGCAGCGCGCCGAATATTCTTCAACCGACTCCCCGTTTACACCGATAAACTCATCTTT	CACAARRIFFNRLPVYTDKLIF	-	22	many	TRDJ1	TRDV2
TGTGCTCTTGGGGAAAGAGTATGGCCTACCGGGGGATACGCCAGGGAAGGGAGGACCGATAAACTCATCTTT	CALGERVWPTGGYAREGRTDKLIF	TRDD3	24	medium-sized	TRDJ1	TRDV1
TGTGCTCTTGGGGAACCTATACCTTTCTGGGATACGTACACCGATAAACTCATCTTT	CALGEPIPFWDTYTDKLIF	TRDD3	19	many	TRDJ1	TRDV1
TGTGCTCTTGGGGAACTTCCCCTGGGGCTCACCGATAAACTCATCTTT	CALGELPLGLTDKLIF	-	16	many	TRDJ1	TRDV1